This TCR beta chain was found in a study of blood T cell repertoires in COVID-19. As for the study in general: The United States, Italy and Spain provided the acute and convalescent COVID-19 samples. PBMCs, B-cell-depleted T cells, or T cells provided the cDNA or gDNA that made up the material.

The CDR3 consists of 13 residues. Looked up from germline, CDR1 is SGHRS and CDR2 is YFSETQ. The germline V and J ends were trimmed by 4 bases and 4 bases, with 11 bases remaining between them. Sequencing used immunoSEQ multiplex PCR; TCRdb keeps in-frame clones, though not all of them. The table has roughly 67,000 clones, roughly 85% seen once. The specimen was peripheral blood. The clonotype comes from a man aged 50 to 60 with acute or convalescent COVID-19. This chain links TRBV5-1 with TRBJ1-2; D is ambiguous. CDR3 amino acids: CASSPQKSYGYTF. CDR3 nucleotides: TGCGCCAGCAGCCCGCAGAAAAGCTATGGCTACACCTTC.